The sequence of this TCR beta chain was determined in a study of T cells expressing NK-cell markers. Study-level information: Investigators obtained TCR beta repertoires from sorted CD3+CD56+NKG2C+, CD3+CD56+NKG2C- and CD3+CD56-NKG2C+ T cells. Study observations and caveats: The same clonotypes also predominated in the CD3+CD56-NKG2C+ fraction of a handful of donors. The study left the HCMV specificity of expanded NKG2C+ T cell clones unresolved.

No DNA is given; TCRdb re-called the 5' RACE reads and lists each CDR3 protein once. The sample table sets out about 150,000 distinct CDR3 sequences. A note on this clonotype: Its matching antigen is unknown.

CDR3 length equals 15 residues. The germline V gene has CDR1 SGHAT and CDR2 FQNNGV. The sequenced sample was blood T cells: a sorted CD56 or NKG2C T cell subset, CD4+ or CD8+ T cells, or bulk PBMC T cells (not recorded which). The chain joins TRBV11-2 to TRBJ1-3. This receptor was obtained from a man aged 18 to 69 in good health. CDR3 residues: CASRSRLDRGNTIYF.